One and the same sample provided the 32 T cell receptor beta chains below, sequenced in a study of blood T cell repertoires in COVID-19. This table comes from immunoSEQ multiplex PCR, and its TCRdb copy is limited to in-frame clones, with some not included. The sample holds roughly 290,000 clones, 80% to 90% seen once. The sample consisted of PBMCs or T cells enriched from blood (not recorded which). These receptors all come from a woman aged 25 to 39 who had recovered from COVID-19.

The chain combines TRBV7-3 with TRBJ2-2; D perhaps matches TRBD2 (6 bases). This CDR3 has 18 amino acids. Germline V gene sequence: CDR1 SGHTA, CDR2 FQGTGA. Trimming took off 2 bases at V and 2 bases at J, with 18 bases between the two ends. The CDR3 here is CASSLAPGGGPNTGELFF. The CDR3 DNA follows: TGTGCCAGCAGCTTAGCCCCCGGCGGAGGGCCAAACACCGGGGAGCTGTTTTTT. The full variable domain, its missing parts supplied by reference TRBV7-3 and TRBJ2-2, is GAGVSQTPSNKVTEKGKYVELRCDPISGHTALYWYRQSLGQGPEFLIYFQGTGAADDSGLPNDRFFAVRPEGSVSTLKIQRTERGDSAVYLCASSLAPGGGPNTGELFFGEGSRLTVL.

This chain connects TRBV14 to TRBJ2-4, with TRBD2 as a possible D gene (6 bases). Germline assignment: CDR1 SGHDN and CDR2 FVKESK. Trimming stripped 3 bases from V and 1 base from J, with 10 bases between. CDR3 length: 15 residues. CDR3 in DNA: TGTGCCAGCAGCCAGCTGGGACTTGCCAAAAACATTCAGTACTTC. Translated, it gives CASSQLGLAKNIQYF.

The chain has TRBV5-6 and TRBJ2-3; perhaps TRBD1 as D (5 bases). Looked up from germline, CDR1 is SGHDT and CDR2 is YYEEEE. The length of the CDR3 is 17 residues. The V end lost 1 base, the J end lost 3 bases, and 18 bases lay between the germline ends. In nucleotides, the CDR3 is TGTGCCAGCAGCTTGTATGTGGTTTTGGGGCGGACAGATACGCAGTATTTT. This translates into CASSLYVVLGRTDTQYF.

The chain links TRBV10-3 to TRBJ1-2; possible D gene TRBD1, 5 bases. V lost 0 bases and J 3 bases, leaving 11 bases between the germline ends. This CDR3 has 15 residues. The V gene's germline CDR1 is ENHRY and CDR2 SYGVKD. The CDR3 DNA sequence: TGTGCCATCAGTGAGTCGGGGCAAGGGGACTATGGCTACACCTTC. It translates to CAISESGQGDYGYTF.

This sequence joins TRBV4-1 and TRBJ1-2; 7 nucleotides align to TRBD1. CDR1 and CDR2 from the germline V gene are MGHRA and YSYEKL. V gave up 4 bases and J gave up 4 bases; unmatched junction bases: 3. The CDR3 loop spans 13 amino acids. CDR3 DNA sequence: TGCGCCAGCAGCCCCCGGGACAGCTATGGCTACACCTTC. Translating gives CASSPRDSYGYTF.

The rearrangement uses TRBV18 and TRBJ1-2; D may be TRBD1 (5 bases). The V end lost 3 bases, the J end lost 1 base, and 12 bases lay between the germline ends. The CDR3 extends over 15 amino acids. Germline CDR1 reads KGHSH; CDR2 reads LQKENI. The chain's CDR3 is CASSPTDRFNYGYTF. The CDR3, as DNA: TGTGCCAGCTCACCGACCGACAGATTTAACTATGGCTACACCTTC.

The chain joins TRBV5-1 to TRBJ1-2; D not certain. CDR1 SGHRS and CDR2 YFSETQ come from the germline V gene. V lost 4 bases to trimming and J lost 4 bases, with 20 bases between them. The CDR3 has 16 residues. The CDR3 DNA sequence: TGCGCCAGCAGCATGTCGAGGGCCCAAAGTCGCTATGGCTACACCTTC. Its translation: CASSMSRAQSRYGYTF.

This chain connects TRBV30 to TRBJ1-6, with D tentatively TRBD1 (5 bases). This CDR3 is built from 13 residues. Per germline, CDR1 GTSNPN and CDR2 SVGIG (reference sequence). DNA of the CDR3: TGTGCGGGGAGGGCCCAGGGTAATTCACCCCTCCACTTT. Protein sequence: CAGRAQGNSPLHF.

The rearrangement links TRBV7-9 to TRBJ2-1, with 8 bases matching TRBD2. CDR1 and CDR2 (germline): SEHNR, FQNEAQ (reference sequence). With 10 bases clipped from V and 7 bases from J, the junction kept 15 bases outside the gene matches. The CDR3 is 15 amino acids. CDR3 DNA sequence: TGTGCCATCACGGAAGGAGCGGGAGTCCGGAATGAGCAGTTCTTC. This codes for CAITEGAGVRNEQFF.

J is TRBJ2-7 and V is TRBV11-2, with D possibly matching TRBD2 (6 bases). Germline V gene lookup returns CDR1 SGHAT and CDR2 FQNNGV. CDR3 length equals 14 residues. V lost 2 bases to trimming and J lost 2 bases, with 10 bases between them. CDR3 protein: CASSLTSSAYEQYF. DNA of the CDR3: TGTGCCAGCAGCTTAACTAGCAGTGCCTACGAGCAGTACTTC.

This clone was seen just once. This rearrangement joins TRBV19 to TRBJ2-5; D may be TRBD1 (6 bases). Germline lookup yields CDR1 LNHDA and CDR2 SQIVND (reference sequence). V was pared by 4 bases and J by 2 bases, with 8 bases between. The CDR3 is 13 residues long. This CDR3 is CASSNREQETQYF. For the CDR3, the DNA is TGTGCCAGTAGTAACAGGGAGCAAGAGACCCAGTACTTC.

The chain has TRBV12-3 or TRBV12-4 and TRBJ2-7; D remains unclear. V lost 7 bases and J lost 5, with 12 bases in between. The CDR3 is made up of 12 amino acids. The CDR3 spells CASTGWSNEQYF. In DNA, the CDR3 is TGTGCCAGCACAGGTTGGTCGAACGAGCAGTACTTC.

This chain joins TRBV10-3 and TRBJ2-1; D is perhaps TRBD2 (6 bases). With 0 bases removed from V and 8 bases from J, the gap between germline ends came to 14 bases. There are 15 residues in the CDR3. From germline, CDR1 is ENHRY and CDR2 SYGVKD. CDR3 sequence: CAISESFLAIDEQFF. DNA for the CDR3: TGTGCCATCAGTGAGTCGTTTCTAGCGATCGATGAGCAGTTCTTC.

This clone was seen only a few times. This sequence joins TRBV5-6 and TRBJ2-7; the match to TRBD2 covers 7 bases. CDR3 length: 17 residues. Trimming cost V 2 bases and J 7 bases; bases outside gene matches: 18. The V gene's germline CDR1 is SGHDT and CDR2 YYEEEE. CDR3 sequence (DNA): TGTGCCAGCAGCTTTGGCCCCACTCCGACTAGCCTGAGTGAGCAGTACTTC. Its translation: CASSFGPTPTSLSEQYF. Filled out from reference TRBV5-6 and TRBJ2-7, the complete variable domain reads DAGVTQSPTHLIKTRGQQVTLRCSPKSGHDTVSWYQQALGQGPQFIFQYYEEEERQRGNFPDRFSGHQFPNYSSELNVNALLLGDSALYLCASSFGPTPTSLSEQYFGPGTRLTVT.

The genes are TRBV4-1 and TRBJ1-2, with D possibly TRBD1 on 6 matching bases. The CDR3 sequence is 14 residues long. The germline CDR1 and CDR2 sequences are MGHRA and YSYEKL. V lost 0 bases and J lost 6, with 11 bases in between. The CDR3 sequence: CASSQETGLHGYTF. The DNA for the CDR3 is TGCGCCAGCAGCCAAGAAACAGGGTTACATGGCTACACCTTC.

The gene calls are TRBV7-2 and TRBJ2-5, with D possibly being TRBD2 (7 bases). CDR1 and CDR2 (germline): SGHTA, FQGNSA. This CDR3 region has 18 residues. The ends were cut back, 4 bases at V and 0 bases at J, with 21 bases in the middle. CDR3 sequence reads: CASSSRTGASGNQETQYF. The DNA for the CDR3 is TGTGCCAGCAGCTCACGAACGGGGGCTAGCGGAAACCAAGAGACCCAGTACTTC. Together with reference TRBV7-2 and TRBJ2-5, the CDR3 gives the full variable domain: GAGVSQSPSNKVTEKGKDVELRCDPISGHTALYWYRQSLGQGLEFLIYFQGNSAPDKSGLPSDRFSAERTGGSVSTLTIQRTQQEDSAVYLCASSSRTGASGNQETQYFGPGTRLLVL.

As DNA, the CDR3 is TGTGCCAGCAGCCTGACAGGGCGTAATTCACCCCTCCACTTT. Translation: CASSLTGRNSPLHF. The chain links TRBV3-1 (or the pseudogene TRBV3-2) to TRBJ1-6; TRBD1 aligns across 7 bases. The CDR3 covers 14 residues. From germline, CDR1 is LGHDT and CDR2 YNNKEL (reference sequence). The trim removed 4 bases at V and 6 bases at J, leaving 3 bases unmatched.

The V call is TRBV28, the J call TRBJ1-1; D call uncertain. The CDR3 is 13 amino acids. Germline V gene sequence: CDR1 MDHEN, CDR2 SYDVKM. Trimming removed 6 bases at V and 7 bases at J, with 15 bases between. The CDR3 loop reads CASRAPAVLEAFF. In DNA, the CDR3 is TGTGCCAGCAGAGCTCCCGCGGTCCTTGAAGCTTTCTTT. Combining the CDR3 with reference TRBV28 and TRBJ1-1 gives the whole variable domain DVKVTQSSRYLVKRTGEKVFLECVQDMDHENMFWYRQDPGLGLRLIYFSYDVKMKEKGDIPEGYSVSREKKERFSLILESASTNQTSMYLCASRAPAVLEAFFGQGTRLTVV.

This chain joins TRBV10-2 and TRBJ1-2, with 8 bases lining up with TRBD1. The ends lost 3 bases at V and 6 bases at J; junction bases unmatched: 3. Germline CDR1 reads WSHSY; CDR2 reads SAAADI. The CDR3 is 13 residues long. CDR3: CASSDPGGDGYTF. The CDR3 region has the DNA TGCGCCAGCAGTGATCCAGGGGGCGATGGCTACACCTTC.

CDR3 residues: CASSPDSEAFF. Written as DNA, the CDR3 is TGTGCCAGCAGCCCCGACAGTGAAGCTTTCTTT. The chain is built from TRBV7-8 and TRBJ1-1; maybe TRBD1 (5 bases). The CDR3 runs to 11 residues. The V gene lost 5 bases and the J gene lost 7 bases, with 8 bases spanning the gap. The germline V gene has CDR1 SGHVS and CDR2 FQNEAQ. Filled out from reference TRBV7-8 and TRBJ1-1, the complete variable domain reads GAGVSQSPRYKVAKRGQDVALRCDPISGHVSLFWYQQALGQGPEFLTYFQNEAQLDKSGLPSDRFFAERPEGSVSTLKIQRTQQEDSAVYLCASSPDSEAFFGQGTRLTVV.

In nucleotides, the CDR3 is TGCGCCAGCAGCGCGGGGCCGTGGGAGACCCAGTACTTC. Translating it yields CASSAGPWETQYF. The chain recombines TRBV5-1 with TRBJ2-5; tentatively, D is TRBD2 (6 bases). The CDR3 has 13 amino acids. V lost 4 bases to trimming and J lost 5 bases, with 12 bases between them. Germline-derived CDR1 and CDR2 are SGHRS and YFSETQ.

The gene calls are TRBV3-1 (or the pseudogene TRBV3-2) and TRBJ2-4; 9 bases are shared with TRBD1. The germline V gene encodes CDR1 LGHDT and CDR2 YNNKEL (reference sequence). With V trimmed by 3 bases and J by 6 bases, 9 bases remained unmatched. The CDR3 loop spans 16 amino acids. The CDR3 bases are TGTGCCAGCAGCCACCCGATTAAGGACAGGGGAAACATTCAGTACTTC. Residues: CASSHPIKDRGNIQYF.

This chain links TRBV7-8 with TRBJ2-7; D is possibly TRBD2 (5 bases). The CDR3 runs to 14 residues. The germline V gene encodes CDR1 SGHVS and CDR2 FQNEAQ. V lost 5 bases to trimming and J lost 6 bases, with 17 bases between them. CDR3 bases: TGTGCCAGCAGCATGAACCGAGGGCCGGTCGAGCAGTACTTC. Translating it yields CASSMNRGPVEQYF.

The chain links TRBV18 to TRBJ1-4, with TRBD1 matching 9 bases. CDR1 is KGHSH, CDR2 LQKENI, per germline. The CDR3 is 16 residues long. Losses at the gene ends were 5 bases for V and 8 bases for J; bases not matched to a gene: 12. The CDR3 loop reads CASSSAIGTGHEKLFF. CDR3 in DNA: TGTGCCAGCTCATCAGCCATCGGGACAGGGCACGAAAAACTGTTTTTT.

The chain has TRBV6-2 or TRBV6-3 and TRBJ1-1, with TRBD1 identical over 8 bases. Germline assignment: CDR1 MNHEY and CDR2 SVGEGT. J lost 6 bases, V lost 0 bases, and 6 bases had no gene match. This CDR3 is 15 amino acids long. The CDR3 DNA reads TGTGCCAGCAGTTACTCTTCGGACAGGGTGTCTGAAGCTTTCTTT. This translates into CASSYSSDRVSEAFF.

The rearrangement uses TRBV7-9 and TRBJ2-3; TRBD1 might be the D (5 bases). Germline V gene lookup returns CDR1 SEHNR and CDR2 FQNEAQ (reference sequence). The CDR3 is made up of 17 amino acids. V was pared by 1 base and J by 2 bases, with 16 bases between. CDR3 nucleotide sequence: TGTGCCAGCAGCTTAGAAGGGTGGGGCAGACCCACAGATACGCAGTATTTT. This codes for CASSLEGWGRPTDTQYF.

This clone was counted a single time. This chain uses TRBV6-5 with TRBJ2-7; tentative D call: TRBD1 (7 bases). Germline V gives CDR1 MNHEY, CDR2 SVGAGI. The V end was cut by 6 bases, the J end by 2 bases, with 11 bases between. The CDR3 spans 13 residues. The CDR3 here is CASSQGGPYEQYF. The CDR3 coding sequence is TGTGCCAGCAGCCAGGGGGGTCCCTACGAGCAGTACTTC.

The chain carries TRBV28 and TRBJ2-7, with 8 bases lining up with TRBD1. Losses at the gene ends were 3 bases for V and 7 bases for J; bases not matched to a gene: 5. Germline CDR1 is MDHEN and CDR2 is SYDVKM. This CDR3 has 13 amino acids. CDR3 DNA sequence: TGTGCCAGCAGTTTCTCCAGGGGGCAAGAGCAGTACTTC. It encodes CASSFSRGQEQYF.

The chain has TRBV10-3 and TRBJ1-3; TRBD1 might be the D (5 bases). V lost 10 bases and J lost 0, with 13 bases in between. Germline V CDR1 and CDR2: ENHRY, SYGVKD. The CDR3 runs 14 residues. The CDR3, as DNA: TGTGCCACCAAGACAGCAAACTCTGGAAACACCATATATTTT. Translating it yields CATKTANSGNTIYF.

The rearrangement uses TRBV3-1 (or the pseudogene TRBV3-2) and TRBJ1-2; tentatively, D is TRBD1 (5 bases). The germline V gene has CDR1 LGHDT and CDR2 YNNKEL (reference sequence). V lost 2 bases, J lost 5 bases, and 12 bases lay in between. The CDR3 loop spans 14 amino acids. As DNA, the CDR3 is TGTGCCAGCAGCCAATTAAGGGACTGGTATGGCTACACCTTC. Protein sequence: CASSQLRDWYGYTF.

V and J are TRBV12-3 or TRBV12-4 and TRBJ2-7; D might be TRBD1 (5 bases). V was pared by 4 bases and J by 4 bases, with 11 bases between. There are 13 residues in the CDR3. CDR3 in amino acids: CASSSGNLYEQYF. The CDR3 region has the DNA TGTGCCAGCAGTTCAGGGAATTTGTACGAGCAGTACTTC.

The genes are TRBV3-1 (or the pseudogene TRBV3-2) and TRBJ1-5; D uncertain. Trimming shortened V by 2 bases and J by 0 bases, and 2 bases separated the two germline ends. CDR3 size: 13 residues. CDR1 is LGHDT and CDR2 is YNNKEL in the germline V gene (reference sequence). Here the CDR3 reads CASSQLSNQPQHF. The CDR3 DNA reads TGTGCCAGCAGCCAACTTAGCAATCAGCCCCAGCATTTT.